These T cell receptor beta chains were read from a single sample in a study of blood T cell repertoires in COVID-19. The repertoire was sequenced with immunoSEQ multiplex PCR; TCRdb's copy has only in-frame clones and lacks some. The sample holds about 97,000 clones; about 85% are singletons and the top ten take about 5.7%. Sequencing was done on a sample of peripheral blood. All receptors come from a woman between 50 and 59 years old with COVID-19, enrolled during active disease. The conserved cysteine and the conserved F or W are not part of the CDR3 here.

>TRBV13|TRBJ1-2
ASSPSPRESYT
>TRBV12-3/TRBV12-4|TRBJ1-5
ASSSGGNQPQH
>TRBV4-1|TRBJ2-5
ASSQGTGQETQY
>TRBV6-1|TRBJ2-5
ASSEMGGGTGVETQY
>TRBV6-1|TRBJ1-6
ASSDPSEASSYNSPLH
>TRBV5-6|TRBJ2-7
ASSLPDSYEQY
>TRBV4-3|TRBJ1-2
ASSPQGGAIGYT
>TRBV5-1|TRBJ2-1
ASSLGDNEQF
>TRBV28|TRBJ2-7
ASSSGTATSYEQY
>TRBV7-9|TRBJ1-1
ASSLGRVNTEAF
>TRBV4-2|TRBJ1-1
ASSQVAGSNTEAF
>TRBV7-6|TRBJ1-1
ASSFDIWNTEAF
>TRBV4-1|TRBJ2-2
ASSQPAGSRELF
>TRBV28|TRBJ2-2
ASSSAAGGRYTGELF
>TRBV4-1|TRBJ1-6
ASSQDQGPNSPLH
>TRBV2|TRBJ1-5
ASSEIHRGSNQPQH
>TRBV12-3/TRBV12-4|TRBJ2-1
ASSLQGDEQF
>TRBV7-9|TRBJ1-3
ASSPRQGGPGNTIY
>TRBV9|TRBJ1-6
ASTIRRRQGHSPLH
>TRBV7-9|TRBJ1-2
ASSRSGTGGGYT
>TRBV28|TRBJ2-2
ASSLPGQGNTGELF
>TRBV5-1|TRBJ2-4
ASSPTGGGALGKNIQY
>TRBV7-7|TRBJ1-5
ASSYRGLFSNQPQH
>TRBV25-1|TRBJ2-7
ASSAGVLYQQY
>TRBV5-1|TRBJ1-1
ASRREYSGTGGTEAF
>TRBV30|TRBJ2-7
AWSAGTRSYEQY
>TRBV28|TRBJ2-7
ASSPEGVKPAYEQY
>TRBV19|TRBJ2-3
ASSPSGGTDTQY
>TRBV6-6|TRBJ1-5
ASSYSGTDYQPQH
>TRBV6-1|TRBJ1-2
ASSEGQGSFYGYT
>TRBV9|TRBJ2-3
ASSPLGGVTSTDTQY
>TRBV5-4|TRBJ2-7
ASSPRWGGSYEQY
>TRBV4-1|TRBJ1-5
ASSQDHVRNSNQPQH
>TRBV24-1|TRBJ2-4
ATSGGRGRILAKNIQY
>TRBV13|TRBJ2-1
ASSLLAGGGNEQF
>TRBV30|TRBJ1-2
AWSGQGAAYGYT
>TRBV11-2|TRBJ2-7
ASSPGTGGNEQY
>TRBV19|TRBJ1-1
ASKRGGEAF
>TRBV6-5|TRBJ2-7
ASRPSSGGAGEQY
>TRBV11-3|TRBJ2-7
ASSSPLGDFPGTYEQY
>TRBV5-5|TRBJ1-5
ASSLDRYSNQPQH
>TRBV7-9|TRBJ1-4
ASSFGQGINEKLF
>TRBV27|TRBJ2-2
ASSLGSTTGELF
>TRBV29-1|TRBJ1-5
SVGSGVFQPQH
>TRBV6-1|TRBJ1-4
ASSEGGDRILKNEKLF
>TRBV19|TRBJ1-1
ASTPAGWTEAF